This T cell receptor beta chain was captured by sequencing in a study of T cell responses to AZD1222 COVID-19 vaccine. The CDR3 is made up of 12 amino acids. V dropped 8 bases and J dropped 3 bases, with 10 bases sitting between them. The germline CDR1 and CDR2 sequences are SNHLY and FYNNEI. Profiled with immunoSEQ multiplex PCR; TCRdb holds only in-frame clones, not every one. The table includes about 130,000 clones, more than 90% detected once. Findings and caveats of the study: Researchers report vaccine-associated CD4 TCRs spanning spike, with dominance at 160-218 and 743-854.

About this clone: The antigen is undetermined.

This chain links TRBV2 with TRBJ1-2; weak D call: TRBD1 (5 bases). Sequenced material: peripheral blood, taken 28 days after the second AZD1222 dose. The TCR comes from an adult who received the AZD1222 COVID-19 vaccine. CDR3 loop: CASDQGHYGYTF. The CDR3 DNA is TGTGCCAGCGACCAGGGCCACTATGGCTACACCTTC.